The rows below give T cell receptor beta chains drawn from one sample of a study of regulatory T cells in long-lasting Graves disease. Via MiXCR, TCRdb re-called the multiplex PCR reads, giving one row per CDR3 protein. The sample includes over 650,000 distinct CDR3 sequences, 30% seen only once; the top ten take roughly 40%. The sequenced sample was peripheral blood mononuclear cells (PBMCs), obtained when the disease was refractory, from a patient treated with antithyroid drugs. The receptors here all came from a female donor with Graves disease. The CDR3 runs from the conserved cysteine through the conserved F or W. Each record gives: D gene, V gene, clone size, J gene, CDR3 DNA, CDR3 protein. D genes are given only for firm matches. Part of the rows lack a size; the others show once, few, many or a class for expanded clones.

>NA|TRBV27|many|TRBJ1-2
TGTGCCAGCAGTTTTGGGAAGGGCGCTAACTATGGCTACACCTTC
CASSFGKGANYGYTF
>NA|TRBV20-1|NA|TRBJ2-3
TGCAGTGCGAGGGGGGACGGTCCCCTGGATACGCAGTATTTT
CSARGDGPLDTQYF
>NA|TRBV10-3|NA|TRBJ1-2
TGTGCCACCGGGCTCCTGAACTATGGCTACACCTTC
CATGLLNYGYTF
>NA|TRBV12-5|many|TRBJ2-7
TGTGCTAGTGGTTTGGTAATCTACGAGCAGTACTTC
CASGLVIYEQYF
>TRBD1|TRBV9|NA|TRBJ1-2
TGTGCCAGCGGCGCCGGGACAGTCTATGGCTACACCTTC
CASGAGTVYGYTF
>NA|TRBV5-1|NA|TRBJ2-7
TGCGCCAGCAGCTTGGCCGAAGTCTATCCGGGAAGCTACGAGCAGTACTTC
CASSLAEVYPGSYEQYF
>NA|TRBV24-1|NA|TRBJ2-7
TGTGCCACCAGTGATAGACACCGGGACAACCACTACGAGCAGTACTTC
CATSDRHRDNHYEQYF
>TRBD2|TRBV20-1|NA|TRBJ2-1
TGCAGTGCTAGATTGTTGCGGGAGGGATCTTACAATGAGCAGTTCTTC
CSARLLREGSYNEQFF
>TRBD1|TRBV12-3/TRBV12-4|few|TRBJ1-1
TGTGCCAGCAGGAGACAGGGGAAAGGCACTGAAGCTTTCTTT
CASRRQGKGTEAFF
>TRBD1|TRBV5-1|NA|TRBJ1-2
TGCGCCAGCAGCTTCGACAGGGCCGGGATCTACACCTTC
CASSFDRAGIYTF
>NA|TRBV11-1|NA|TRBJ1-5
TGTGCCAGCAGTACCACCACGGCTCAGCCCCAGCATTTT
CASSTTTAQPQHF
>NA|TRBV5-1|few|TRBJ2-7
TGCGCCAGCAGCTTTAACATGTACGAGCAGTACTTC
CASSFNMYEQYF
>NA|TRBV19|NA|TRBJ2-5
TGTGCCAGTAGTCCCAAGTACCAAGAGACCCAGTACTTC
CASSPKYQETQYF
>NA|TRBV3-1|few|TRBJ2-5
TGCGCCAGCAGCCAAGGGGGATCCCAAGAGACCCAGTACTTC
CASSQGGSQETQYF
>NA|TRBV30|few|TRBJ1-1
TGTGCCTCCGCGGCTCGGAACACTGAAGCTTTCTTT
CASAARNTEAFF
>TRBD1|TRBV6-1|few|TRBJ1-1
TGTGCCAGCATCCCCCCAACAGGGGGGAACACTGAAGCTTTCTTT
CASIPPTGGNTEAFF
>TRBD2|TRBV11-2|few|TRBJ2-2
TGTGCCAGCAGTTTCACAGTTCTAGCGGGAGTGCACGGGGAGCTGTTTTTT
CASSFTVLAGVHGELFF
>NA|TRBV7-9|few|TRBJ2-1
TGTGCCAGCAGCCAGGGACCTAGCAATGAGCAGTTCTTC
CASSQGPSNEQFF
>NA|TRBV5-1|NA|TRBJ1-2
TGCGCCAGCAGCTTGGTGAGCGGACGCTATGGCTACACCTTC
CASSLVSGRYGYTF
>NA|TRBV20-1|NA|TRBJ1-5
TGCAGTGCTAGAGAGACTTGGAGATCTAATCAGCCCCAGCATTTT
CSARETWRSNQPQHF
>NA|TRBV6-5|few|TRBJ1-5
TGTGCCAGCAGTTACGGCGACTATAGCAATCAGCCCCAGCATTTT
CASSYGDYSNQPQHF
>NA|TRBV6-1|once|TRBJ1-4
TGTGCCAGCAGTGAAAGGGGGGGCGCTGACGAAAAACTGTTTTTT
CASSERGGADEKLFF
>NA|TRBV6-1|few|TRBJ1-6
TGTGCCAGCAGTGAAATCGGGGGCAGTGATTCACCCCTCCACTTT
CASSEIGGSDSPLHF
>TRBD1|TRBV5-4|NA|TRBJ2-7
TGTGCCAGCAGCTTTGTCGGACAGGGCTACGAGCAGTACTTC
CASSFVGQGYEQYF
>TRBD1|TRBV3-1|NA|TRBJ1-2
TGTGCCAGCAGCCAAGGGGGAGGGACAGGGGGAATTGGCTACACCTTC
CASSQGGGTGGIGYTF
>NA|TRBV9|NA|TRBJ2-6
TGTGCCAGCAGCGATGGAGGGACAGCTAATTCCTCTGGGGCCAACGTCCTGACTTTC
CASSDGGTANSSGANVLTF
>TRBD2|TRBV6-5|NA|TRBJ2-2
TGTGCCAGCAGTTATTGGCTAGCGGAAACCGGGGAGCTGTTTTTT
CASSYWLAETGELFF
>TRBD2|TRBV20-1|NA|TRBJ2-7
TGCAGTGCTAGATCCCTAGCGGGAAATGGCTACGAGCAGTACTTC
CSARSLAGNGYEQYF
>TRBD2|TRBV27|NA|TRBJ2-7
TGTGCCAGCAGTTTACGAGTAGCGGGATTCCCCATTCATTCCTACGAGCAGTACTTC
CASSLRVAGFPIHSYEQYF
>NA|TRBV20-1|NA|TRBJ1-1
TGCAGTGCTAGAGATATACAGGTCATGAACACTGAAGCTTTCTTT
CSARDIQVMNTEAFF
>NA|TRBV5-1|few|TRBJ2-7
TGCGCCAGCAGCCTGGGCGACAGGAGTCAAGAGCAGTACTTC
CASSLGDRSQEQYF
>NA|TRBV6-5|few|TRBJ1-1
TGTGCCAGCAGTTCCAAATTAATGTATGACACTGAAGCTTTCTTT
CASSSKLMYDTEAFF
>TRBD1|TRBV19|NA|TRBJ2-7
TGTGCCAGTAGTATAGATCGGGACAGGGACCACGAGCAGTACTTC
CASSIDRDRDHEQYF
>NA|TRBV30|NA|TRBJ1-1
TGTGCCTGGAGTGTACACCGGGACAACACTGAAGCTTTCTTT
CAWSVHRDNTEAFF
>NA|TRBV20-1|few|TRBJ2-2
TGCAGTGCTAGTAGGCGGGCCGGGGAGCTGTTTTTT
CSASRRAGELFF
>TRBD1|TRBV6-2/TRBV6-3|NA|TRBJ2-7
TGTGCCAGCAGTTACCGGACAGGGAACGGTTACGAGCAGTACTTC
CASSYRTGNGYEQYF
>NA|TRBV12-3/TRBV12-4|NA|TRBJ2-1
TGTGCCAGCACCTGGGGGAACTTTAATGAGCAGTTCTTC
CASTWGNFNEQFF
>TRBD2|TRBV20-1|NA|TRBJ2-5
TGCAGTGCTGACATCGGGACTAGCTTCGGTTCAGAGACCCAGTACTTC
CSADIGTSFGSETQYF
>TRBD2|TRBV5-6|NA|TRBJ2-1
TGTGCCAGCAGTGCCGGGACTAGGGTTTCTGAGCAGTTCTTC
CASSAGTRVSEQFF
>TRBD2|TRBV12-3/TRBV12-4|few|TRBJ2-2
TGTGCCAGCACCGGGACTAGCGGGAGTGCCCTCTACACCGGGGAGCTGTTTTTT
CASTGTSGSALYTGELFF
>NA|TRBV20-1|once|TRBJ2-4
TGCAGTGCTACTGAATTAGCCAAAAACATTCAGTACTTC
CSATELAKNIQYF
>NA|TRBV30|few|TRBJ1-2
TGTGCCTGGAGTTACAGAACCGGTCAGAGTGGCTACACCTTC
CAWSYRTGQSGYTF
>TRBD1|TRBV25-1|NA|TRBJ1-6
TGTGCCAGCAGTGGAATGACAGGGGTTCGTTCACCCCTCCACTTT
CASSGMTGVRSPLHF
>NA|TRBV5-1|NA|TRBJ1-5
TGCGCCAGCAGCTTGGCCGGGGGATTGCAGCCCCAGCATTTT
CASSLAGGLQPQHF